This T cell receptor beta chain was obtained from a study of blood T cells in healthy people across ages. Next came a second PCR, run for roughly 6 to 11 cycles, which used a sample-barcoded 5' primer along with a J-beta primer mix. Tags on each cDNA molecule came from a template-switch adaptor with 12 random nucleotides. TCRdb ran MiXCR on the 5' RACE reads and lists one entry per CDR3 protein. The repertoire includes under 1 million distinct CDR3 sequences, around 43% of them detected once, and roughly 18% sits in the top ten. Sequencing was done on a sample of blood. This TCR was recovered from a man aged 55 to 70 in good health.

The CDR3 sequence is CASSLAAGNYNSPLHF. The CDR3 DNA reads TGTGCCAGCAGCTTAGCGGCAGGGAATTATAATTCACCCCTCCACTTT. The chain couples TRBV7-6 to TRBJ1-6, with D possibly being TRBD1 (5 bases). Germline CDR1 SGHVS, CDR2 FNYEAQ. Trimming removed 0 bases at V and 4 bases at J, with 10 bases between. CDR3 length: 16 residues.